Listed here are 30 T cell receptor beta chains from one sample, sequenced in a study of blood T cell repertoires in COVID-19. The method was immunoSEQ multiplex PCR; TCRdb's version includes in-frame clones alone and lacks a portion of them. The table lists about 400,000 clones, 70% to 90% of them singletons, with approximately 1.9% in the top ten. Sequenced material: PBMCs or T cells enriched from blood (not recorded which). These receptors all stem from a man between 35 and 55 years old in a cohort exposed to, infected with or recovered from COVID-19 (not recorded which).

V and J are TRBV4-2 and TRBJ1-2; TRBD1 matches at 7 bases. The V gene end was trimmed by 1 base and the J gene end by 8 bases; junction bases not matched to a gene: 4. The CDR3 loop spans 13 amino acids. Per germline, CDR1 LGHNA and CDR2 YNFKEQ. For the CDR3, the DNA is TGTGCCAGCAGCCAAGGACAGGGTAGAGGCTACACCTTC. Residues: CASSQGQGRGYTF.

V is TRBV5-1 and J is TRBJ2-2; TRBD1 agrees at 9 bases. The V and J ends lost 4 bases and 2 bases, in that order; junction bases with no gene match: 12. The CDR3 is made up of 18 amino acids. CDR1 is SGHRS and CDR2 is YFSETQ in the germline V gene. The CDR3 DNA reads as TGCGCCAGCAGCCAGGTTCCCCCGGGACAGGGCAACACCGGGGAGCTGTTTTTT. This encodes CASSQVPPGQGNTGELFF. Complete variable domain (other parts from reference TRBV5-1 and TRBJ2-2): KAGVTQTPRYLIKTRGQQVTLSCSPISGHRSVSWYQQTPGQGLQFLFEYFSETQRNKGNFPGRFSGRQFSNSRSEMNVSTLELGDSALYLCASSQVPPGQGNTGELFFGEGSRLTVL.

The chain joins TRBV19 to TRBJ1-6; 7 nucleotides match TRBD1. CDR1 is LNHDA and CDR2 is SQIVND in the germline V gene (reference sequence). With 5 bases clipped from V and 9 bases from J, the junction kept 10 bases outside the gene matches. CDR3 length equals 15 residues. CDR3 amino acids: CASSSARGVASPLHF. The CDR3 DNA is TGTGCCAGTAGTTCCGCCAGGGGGGTGGCTTCACCCCTCCACTTT.

The chain is built from TRBV19 and TRBJ2-4; a possible D gene is TRBD1 (5 bases). The V end lost 3 bases, the J end lost 7 bases, and 13 bases lay between the germline ends. The CDR3 extends over 14 amino acids. In germline, CDR1 is LNHDA, CDR2 SQIVND (reference sequence). CDR3 region: CASSITGTPNIQYF. The CDR3 nucleotides are TGTGCCAGTAGTATCACAGGAACCCCTAACATTCAGTACTTC.

V usage is TRBV11-2 and J usage is TRBJ2-3; 7 bases match TRBD2. CDR3 length: 14 amino acids. The V gene end was trimmed by 5 bases and the J gene end by 4 bases; junction bases not matched to a gene: 6. Germline assignment: CDR1 SGHAT and CDR2 FQNNGV. CDR3: CASSPRLAADTQYF. CDR3 DNA: TGTGCCAGCAGCCCTCGACTAGCCGCAGATACGCAGTATTTT.

V is TRBV11-2 and J is TRBJ2-5; D unclear. The length of the CDR3 is 12 residues. Trimming pared 4 bases from V and 4 bases from J, leaving 7 bases between. Germline CDR1 SGHAT, CDR2 FQNNGV. This CDR3 reads CASSSAAETQYF. For the CDR3, the DNA is TGTGCCAGCAGCTCCGCGGCAGAGACCCAGTACTTC. The variable domain in full, with the rest retrieved from reference TRBV11-2 and TRBJ2-5, is EAGVAQSPRYKIIEKRQSVAFWCNPISGHATLYWYQQILGQGPKLLIQFQNNGVVDDSQLPKDRFSAERLKGVDSTLKIQPAKLEDSAVYLCASSSAAETQYFGPGTRLLVL.

The chain employs TRBV28 and TRBJ1-5, with 10 nucleotides matching TRBD1. The junction had 4 bases not matched to a gene; V was cut back by 5 bases and J by 3 bases. Germline values: CDR1 MDHEN, CDR2 SYDVKM. This CDR3 comprises 15 residues. CDR3 residues: CASSVGQGHNQPQHF. The DNA of the CDR3 is TGTGCCAGCAGTGTGGGACAGGGGCACAATCAGCCCCAGCATTTT.

This sequence joins TRBV11-2 and TRBJ2-5; D is possibly TRBD1 (6 bases). V dropped 1 base and J dropped 5 bases, with 14 bases sitting between them. CDR3 length: 15 residues. Germline-derived CDR1 and CDR2 are SGHAT and FQNNGV. The DNA for the CDR3 is TGTGCCAGCAGCTTAGCGGGGACACATGGGGAGACCCAGTACTTC. Residues: CASSLAGTHGETQYF. The full variable domain, completed using reference TRBV11-2 and TRBJ2-5, is EAGVAQSPRYKIIEKRQSVAFWCNPISGHATLYWYQQILGQGPKLLIQFQNNGVVDDSQLPKDRFSAERLKGVDSTLKIQPAKLEDSAVYLCASSLAGTHGETQYFGPGTRLLVL.

The chain is built from TRBV9 and TRBJ1-5; 8 positions agree with TRBD1. From germline, CDR1 is SGDLS and CDR2 YYNGEE. This CDR3 region has 15 residues. Germline trimming cut 4 bases from V and 6 bases from J; bases unmatched to any gene: 9. In nucleotides, the CDR3 is TGTGCCAGCAGCCCCGGACAGGGTCGGGGTCAGCCCCAGCATTTT. It encodes CASSPGQGRGQPQHF.

V usage is TRBV4-1 and J usage is TRBJ1-1; D gene unclear. Trimming cost V 0 bases and J 1 base, with 12 bases left between them. The V gene's germline CDR1 is MGHRA and CDR2 YSYEKL. CDR3 size: 16 residues. CDR3 region: CASSQDRRGGNTEAFF. In DNA, the CDR3 is TGCGCCAGCAGCCAAGACCGGCGAGGAGGGAACACTGAAGCTTTCTTT.

This clone was found a few times. The rearrangement joins TRBV4-1 to TRBJ2-1; D might be TRBD2 (6 bases). Trimming pared 1 base from V and 5 bases from J, leaving 12 bases between. Germline values: CDR1 MGHRA, CDR2 YSYEKL. This CDR3 is 15 amino acids long. CDR3 region: CASSQGTSKDNEQFF. CDR3 nucleotide sequence: TGCGCCAGCAGCCAAGGCACTAGCAAAGACAATGAGCAGTTCTTC.

The chain links TRBV10-3 to TRBJ2-3; 8 bases match TRBD2. The CDR3 loop spans 12 amino acids. Germline CDR1 reads ENHRY; CDR2 reads SYGVKD. V trimming: 10 bases; J trimming: 0 bases; junction bases outside the gene matches: 0. The CDR3 DNA is TGTGCCACTAGCGGGAGCACAGATACGCAGTATTTT. Amino acid sequence: CATSGSTDTQYF.

This rearrangement joins TRBV5-4 to TRBJ1-1; 8 nucleotides line up with TRBD1. Germline assignment: CDR1 SGHNT and CDR2 YYREEE (reference sequence). The CDR3 is made up of 14 amino acids. J was trimmed by 1 base and V by 5 bases; bases with no gene match: 4. As DNA, the CDR3 is TGTGCCAGCAGTTCAGGACAGGGGAACACTGAAGCTTTCTTT. It codes for CASSSGQGNTEAFF.

The chain couples TRBV3-1 (or the pseudogene TRBV3-2) to TRBJ1-1; D gene ambiguous. Trimming took 2 bases from V and 0 from J, leaving 10 bases between them. Germline CDR1 LGHDT, CDR2 YNNKEL (reference sequence). The CDR3 loop spans 15 amino acids. The CDR3 protein is CASSQWQNMNTEAFF. The CDR3 nucleotides read TGTGCCAGCAGCCAATGGCAGAACATGAACACTGAAGCTTTCTTT.

This chain links TRBV7-9 with TRBJ1-3; D unclear. Trimming shortened V by 7 bases and J by 0 bases, and 16 bases separated the two germline ends. CDR1 and CDR2 from the germline V gene are SEHNR and FQNEAQ (reference sequence). The CDR3 spans 16 residues. For the CDR3, the DNA is TGTGCCAGCACCCGTATCTCAGGTGCCTCTGGAAACACCATATATTTT. Protein product: CASTRISGASGNTIYF.

The genes are TRBV20-1 and TRBJ2-1; D gene unclear. Per germline, CDR1 DFQATT and CDR2 SNEGSKA (reference sequence). CDR3 size: 14 residues. V dropped 3 bases and J dropped 10 bases, with 19 bases sitting between them. This chain's CDR3 is CSASSVTGSKEQFF. The CDR3 DNA reads TGCAGTGCTAGTTCCGTGACCGGGTCTAAGGAGCAGTTCTTC.

The J gene is TRBJ1-2, the V gene TRBV5-6; 7 nucleotides match TRBD1. After removal of 0 bases from V and 7 bases from J, the junction contained 9 bases not matched to a gene. The CDR3 extends over 15 amino acids. Germline V gene lookup returns CDR1 SGHDT and CDR2 YYEEEE. The CDR3 DNA reads as TGTGCCAGCAGCTTGGCCTTTGGAACAGGGGTTGGCTACACCTTC. Its protein is CASSLAFGTGVGYTF.

The table lists this clone with a few counts. CDR3 sequence reads: CASTRDSGSGANVLTF. The CDR3 region has the DNA TGCGCCAGTACCCGGGACAGCGGCTCTGGGGCCAACGTCCTGACTTTC. The chain employs TRBV5-1 and TRBJ2-6; 7 nucleotides agree with TRBD1. V trimming: 8 bases; J trimming: 0 bases; junction bases outside the gene matches: 8. The CDR3 runs 16 residues. Germline assignment: CDR1 SGHRS and CDR2 YFSETQ. The entire variable domain, with the rest obtained from reference TRBV5-1 and TRBJ2-6, is as follows: KAGVTQTPRYLIKTRGQQVTLSCSPISGHRSVSWYQQTPGQGLQFLFEYFSETQRNKGNFPGRFSGRQFSNSRSEMNVSTLELGDSALYLCASTRDSGSGANVLTFGAGSRLTVL.

The chain carries TRBV19 and TRBJ2-1; a possible D gene is TRBD2 (6 bases). CDR3 length equals 16 residues. Trimming shortened V by 0 bases and J by 2 bases, and 11 bases separated the two germline ends. Germline CDR1 and CDR2: LNHDA and SQIVND (reference sequence). Written as DNA, the CDR3 is TGTGCCAGTAGTATAGATGCTAGCGAGACCTACAATGAGCAGTTCTTC. It translates to CASSIDASETYNEQFF. Full variable domain (outside the CDR3, taken from reference TRBV19 and TRBJ2-1): DGGITQSPKYLFRKEGQNVTLSCEQNLNHDAMYWYRQDPGQGLRLIYYSQIVNDFQKGDIAEGYSVSREKKESFPLTVTSAQKNPTAFYLCASSIDASETYNEQFFGPGTRLTVL.

The V gene is TRBV5-1, the J gene TRBJ2-7; D is undetermined. Germline V lookup: CDR1 SGHRS, CDR2 YFSETQ. The ends were cut back, 0 bases at V and 2 bases at J, with 6 bases in the middle. The CDR3 contains 13 residues. The CDR3 DNA reads as TGCGCCAGCAGCTTGGACAGTCCCTACGAGCAGTACTTC. Protein product: CASSLDSPYEQYF.

Written as DNA, the CDR3 is TGTGCCAGCAGCCGGTCCCCGACTAGCGCCATTGAGCAGTTCTTC. It codes for CASSRSPTSAIEQFF. V gene TRBV3-1 (or the pseudogene TRBV3-2) combines with J gene TRBJ2-1; TRBD2 matches at 8 bases. The CDR3 contains 15 residues. The J segment lost 9 bases and the V segment lost 4 bases, leaving 11 bases of the junction unmatched. Germline CDR1 is LGHDT and CDR2 is YNNKEL (reference sequence).

The chain has TRBV27 and TRBJ2-1; TRBD1 is a possible D gene (5 bases). Trimming cost V 4 bases and J 9 bases, with 10 bases left between them. CDR3 length equals 12 residues. Germline V gene sequence: CDR1 MNHEY, CDR2 SMNVEV (reference sequence). As DNA, the CDR3 is TGTGCCAGCAGTTATTATCAGGGTGAGCAGTTCTTC. Its translation is CASSYYQGEQFF.

The chain recombines TRBV5-1 with TRBJ2-1, with 10 positions matching TRBD2. CDR3 length: 14 residues. Germline CDR1 is SGHRS and CDR2 is YFSETQ. Unmatched junction bases numbered 6, after V lost 5 bases and J lost 7 bases. This chain's CDR3 is CASRAGTSDNEQFF. DNA of the CDR3: TGCGCCAGCAGAGCCGGGACTAGCGATAATGAGCAGTTCTTC.

This chain connects TRBV7-9 to TRBJ1-1; D is unresolved. CDR1 SEHNR and CDR2 FQNEAQ come from the germline V gene (reference sequence). The CDR3 is 16 residues long. V lost 0 bases to trimming and J lost 5 bases, with 16 bases between them. In DNA form, the CDR3 reads TGTGCCAGCAGCTTAGCCGTCCGGGGAAGTCGAACTGAAGCTTTCTTT. Translating it yields CASSLAVRGSRTEAFF.

This rearrangement joins TRBV6-5 to TRBJ1-1; tentative D call: TRBD1 (6 bases). V was clipped by 6 bases and J by 1 base, with 12 bases between them. This CDR3 is built from 14 residues. Per the germline V gene, CDR1 is MNHEY and CDR2 is SVGAGI. The CDR3 sequence: CASREGGANTEAFF. CDR3 coding DNA: TGTGCCAGCAGGGAGGGGGGGGCGAACACTGAAGCTTTCTTT.

The chain combines TRBV10-3 with TRBJ2-1; 10 bases align to TRBD2. The V and J ends lost 10 bases and 7 bases, in that order; junction bases with no gene match: 10. CDR3 size: 14 residues. Per germline, CDR1 ENHRY and CDR2 SYGVKD. DNA for the CDR3: TGTGCCACCAGGGGAGCGGGAGGGGGTAATGAGCAGTTCTTC. Its protein is CATRGAGGGNEQFF.

This rearrangement joins TRBV28 to TRBJ1-1; weak D call: TRBD1 (6 bases). The V end was cut by 7 bases, the J end by 0 bases, with 15 bases between. Germline V gene sequence: CDR1 MDHEN, CDR2 SYDVKM. The CDR3 consists of 15 residues. This chain's CDR3 is CASTISDRMNTEAFF. The DNA of the CDR3 is TGTGCCAGCACTATTTCGGACAGAATGAACACTGAAGCTTTCTTT. Based on the CDR3 plus reference TRBV28 and TRBJ1-1, the full variable domain is DVKVTQSSRYLVKRTGEKVFLECVQDMDHENMFWYRQDPGLGLRLIYFSYDVKMKEKGDIPEGYSVSREKKERFSLILESASTNQTSMYLCASTISDRMNTEAFFGQGTRLTVV.

The chain has TRBV7-2 and TRBJ2-1, with TRBD2 matching over 14 bases. The CDR3 length is 18 residues. Germline V gene data show CDR1 as SGHTA and CDR2 as FQGNSA. V gave up 5 bases and J gave up 9 bases; unmatched junction bases: 15. CDR3: CASSPHPPGLAGAGEQFF. The CDR3 nucleotides read TGTGCCAGCAGCCCCCACCCACCGGGACTAGCGGGAGCGGGTGAGCAGTTCTTC.

The chain carries TRBV7-8 and TRBJ1-2; D call uncertain. The CDR3 extends over 12 amino acids. Germline V lookup: CDR1 SGHVS, CDR2 FQNEAQ. Trimming removed 1 base at V and 7 bases at J, with 7 bases between. CDR3 nucleotide sequence: TGTGCCAGCAGCTTAGGGGGAGCTGGCTACACCTTC. Translating it yields CASSLGGAGYTF.

This clone has just a few counts. V and J are TRBV6-5 and TRBJ2-7, with D possibly matching TRBD1 (7 bases). Germline CDR1 and CDR2: MNHEY and SVGAGI. This CDR3 spans 15 amino acids. The ends were cut back, 5 bases at V and 1 base at J, with 15 bases in the middle. CDR3 DNA: TGTGCCAGCAGTACCCAGGGGGGTTCTTCCTACGAGCAGTACTTC. Its protein is CASSTQGGSSYEQYF.